This T cell receptor (beta chain) was observed in a study of blood T cell repertoires in COVID-19. Study-wide context: Samples taken during acute and convalescent COVID-19 were collected in the United States, Italy and Spain.

The CDR3 has 14 amino acids. Germline assignment: CDR1 SGHRS and CDR2 YFSETQ. V lost 7 bases to trimming and J lost 1 base; unmatched junction nucleotides: 3. This clone was found a few times. Original handling: Nucleated cell counts were estimated from reference gene primer amplification. Sequenced by immunoSEQ multiplex PCR; TCRdb stores in-frame clones only, minus some. V and J calls and clone size are copied from that table; D and trimming were computed from the DNA. The table includes 300,000 to 450,000 clones, around 87% detected once. Patients in Seattle were enrolled during active infection, then followed longitudinally.

Sequenced: peripheral blood. The receptor comes from a woman aged 60-70 years with COVID-19, enrolled during active disease. The V gene is TRBV5-1, the J gene TRBJ2-4; 9 bases are a match to TRBD1. CDR3 bases: TGCGCCAGCGGACAGGGGTCGGCCAAAAACATTCAGTACTTC. Protein sequence: CASGQGSAKNIQYF.